The text below deals with one T cell receptor (beta chain). The germline CDR1 and CDR2 sequences are MDHEN and SYDVKM. V was pared by 4 bases and J by 1 base, with 15 bases between. There are 16 residues in the CDR3. The data stem from a study of blood T cell repertoires in COVID-19. At the level of the study: Some COVID-19 samples were acute and others convalescent; all came from the United States, Italy and Spain. Sources were T cells, B-cell-depleted T cells, or PBMCs; the material itself was cDNA or gDNA.

The authors' processing: Scientists estimated how many nucleated cells there were by amplifying reference gene primers. The repertoire was sequenced with immunoSEQ multiplex PCR; TCRdb's copy has only in-frame clones and lacks some. D and trimming come from the DNA, and the V and J calls and clone size come from that table. Of 40,000 to 50,000 clones in the sample, roughly nine tenths were seen once. The material sequenced was peripheral blood. The receptor was isolated from a man between 35 and 55 years old with active COVID-19. V and J are TRBV28 and TRBJ2-3, with a weak D call TRBD2 (6 bases). The CDR3 nucleotides read TGTGCCAGCAGTTCCGCCCGGGGGAGTCGCACAGATACGCAGTATTTT. Its protein product is CASSSARGSRTDTQYF. Variable domain in full (rest from reference TRBV28 and TRBJ2-3): DVKVTQSSRYLVKRTGEKVFLECVQDMDHENMFWYRQDPGLGLRLIYFSYDVKMKEKGDIPEGYSVSREKKERFSLILESASTNQTSMYLCASSSARGSRTDTQYFGPGTRLTVL.